The present TCR beta chain was sequenced within a study of a mutant IDH1 vaccine in newly diagnosed glioma. Profiling relied on immunoSEQ multiplex PCR, and the TCRdb table lists in-frame clones only, not all of them. Among tens of thousands of clones listed, around 86% were seen once. The CDR3 consists of 12 residues. CDR1 MDHEN and CDR2 SYDVKM come from the germline V gene. V shed 4 bases and J shed 8 bases, with 11 bases lying between them. In regard to this clone: Its target is unknown.

Specified time point: week 35, safety follow-up. One vaccine dose held 300 ug of mutant IDH1 20-mer peptide and came with topical imiquimod. The source is a woman between 40 and 50 years old with glioma. Some clones in this sample may be carry-over from other donors' samples. V is TRBV28 and J is TRBJ1-2; D remains ambiguous. This material consisted of PBMCs, taken from a glioma patient whose treatment included an IDH1 peptide vaccine. CDR3 in amino acids: CASSSGPRGYTF. The CDR3 DNA is TGTGCCAGCAGTTCCGGGCCCCGGGGCTACACCTTC.